This T cell receptor beta chain emerged from a study of cytomegalovirus exposure and HLA in healthy donors. With regard to this clone: Its specificity is unknown.

This PCR relied on a set of 60 Vbeta primers and 13 Jbeta primers. Libraries were prepared by immunoSEQ multiplex PCR; TCRdb keeps only in-frame clonotypes and omits some of them. The sample totals nearly 200,000 clones. Study-wide results and caveats: Most TCR sequences were rare, but some public TCRs occurred in many donors. According to reports, the classifier identified cytomegalovirus status with high specificity and sensitivity.

CDR1 is SGHRS, CDR2 YFSETQ, per germline. This CDR3 region has 17 residues. The clonotype was recovered from a boy under 18 in good health and CMV-seronegative. Specimen: PBMCs. This chain connects TRBV5-1 to TRBJ2-5; possibly TRBD1 for D (5 bases). The J call may be in error: the DNA end matches TRBJ2-7 better. CDR3 nucleotide sequence: TGCGCCAGCAGCGTGGCATCTGGGCAGGGATACTCCTACGAGCAGTACTTC. Residues: CASSVASGQGYSYEQYF.